This T cell receptor beta chain is drawn from a study of regulatory T cells in long-lasting Graves disease. Study-level findings and limits: Those with persistent Graves' had less TCR diversity than newly diagnosed patients. Small numbers of samples may have cut accuracy.

iRepertoire HTBI primers and Arm-PCR of CDR3 regions built TCR beta libraries. From the multiplex PCR reads, TCRdb called clonotypes with MiXCR, one entry per CDR3 protein. Counted here are around 250,000 distinct CDR3 sequences, approximately 20% occurring once; the ten biggest clones make up approximately 20%. Regarding this clonotype: Its antigen is still unknown.

Germline CDR1 and CDR2: KGHDR and SFDVKD. CDR3 size: 15 residues. Noted time point: newly diagnosed GD, antithyroid drugs for less than 3 months. Following extraction of RNA from PBMCs, that RNA was used to make the TCR library. Patients were enrolled at an endocrinology department in Xi'an, China. This clonotype was obtained from a female donor with Graves disease. The rearrangement uses TRBV24-1 and TRBJ2-5; 8 bases match TRBD2. The J call is in doubt because the DNA end fits TRBJ2-1 better. Sample: peripheral blood mononuclear cells (PBMCs), taken at new diagnosis, from a patient treated with antithyroid drugs. CDR3 DNA sequence: TGTGCCACCAGTGAACGACTAGCGTCACGGGATGAGCAGTTCTTC. Translating gives CATSERLASRDEQFF.